This paragraph reports one TCR beta chain. The antigen is unknown. TCR beta libraries carry UMIs added by 5'RACE template switching. TCRdb reprocessed the 5' RACE reads, with one entry per CDR3 protein and no DNA. This table lists some 500,000 distinct CDR3 sequences. The data derive from a study of T cells expressing NK-cell markers. The V gene's germline CDR1 is SGHAT and CDR2 FQNNGV. This CDR3 spans 11 amino acids. Study-wide results and caveats: Over 5 donors showed dominant NKG2C+ clonotypes comprising roughly 1.0-7.0% of their CD8+ T cells.

Sample: blood T cells: a sorted CD56 or NKG2C T cell subset, CD4+ or CD8+ T cells, or bulk PBMC T cells (not recorded which). The chain recombines TRBV11-2 with TRBJ1-6; TCRdb's assignment of TRBD1 cannot be checked, as there is no DNA. This receptor was identified in a woman aged 45-59 years in good health. The CDR3 protein is CASSLGGTLHF.